The 10 T cell receptor beta chains reported below all come from one sample, sequenced in a study of response to subunit inactivated influenza vaccine. A single record per CDR3 protein comes from TCRdb applying MiXCR to the RT-PCR reads. The table has about 160,000 distinct CDR3 sequences, about a tenth seen once. The sample was non-naive T cells sorted from PBMCs, taken 35 to 45 days after vaccination. The source of these receptors is a man aged 50-59 years who received an inactivated influenza vaccine.

This clonotype was counted between two and nine times. The V and J genes are TRBV6-1 and TRBJ1-6; TRBD1 is a possible D gene (6 bases). The CDR3 consists of 13 residues. V dropped 6 bases and J dropped 5 bases, with 8 bases sitting between them. Germline V gene lookup returns CDR1 MNHNS and CDR2 SASEGT. CDR3 region: CASRHRDNSPLHF. The CDR3 DNA reads as TGTGCCAGCAGACACAGGGATAATTCACCCCTCCACTTT.

This clonotype was seen many times. The V call is TRBV3-1, the J call TRBJ1-1; weak D call: TRBD1 (5 bases). Germline-derived CDR1 and CDR2 are LGHDT and YNNKEL (reference sequence). The length of the CDR3 is 15 residues. The V end lost 4 bases, the J end lost 1 base, and 13 bases lay between the germline ends. The CDR3 here is CASSRGDVRNTEAFF. The CDR3 DNA reads as TGTGCCAGCAGCCGAGGGGACGTACGGAACACTGAAGCTTTCTTT.

V is TRBV5-5 and J is TRBJ1-5; weak D call: TRBD1 (5 bases). The CDR3 runs to 14 residues. Germline V lookup: CDR1 SGHKS, CDR2 YYEKEE (reference sequence). Trimming cost V 7 bases and J 3 bases, with 14 bases left between them. The CDR3 region has the DNA TGTGCCAGCTGGTGGGACCTTTCCAATCAGCCCCAGCATTTT. Amino acids: CASWWDLSNQPQHF.

This clonotype was recorded many times. This sequence joins TRBV3-1 and TRBJ1-6; D is unclear. CDR3 size: 13 residues. The V end lost 6 bases, the J end lost 7 bases, and 10 bases lay between the germline ends. Germline assignment: CDR1 LGHDT and CDR2 YNNKEL (reference sequence). The CDR3 DNA follows: TGTGCCAGCAGTTCCTCGGGGAATTCACCCCTCCACTTT. Its translation is CASSSSGNSPLHF.

This clonotype was observed at least ten times. V is TRBV20-1 and J is TRBJ2-7; 11 bases agree with TRBD2. The germline CDR1 and CDR2 sequences are DFQATT and SNEGSKA (reference sequence). The CDR3 loop spans 15 amino acids. Trimming took 1 base from V and 0 from J; bases not matched to a gene: 2. This chain's CDR3 is CSARVGLAGSYEQYF. The CDR3 nucleotides are TGCAGTGCTAGAGTCGGACTAGCGGGCTCCTACGAGCAGTACTTC.

This clonotype came up a few times. The chain employs TRBV6-5 and TRBJ2-3; 11 nucleotides match TRBD2. The length of the CDR3 is 18 residues. From germline, CDR1 is MNHEY and CDR2 SVGAGI. The junction had 7 bases not matched to a gene; V was cut back by 0 bases and J by 2 bases. The CDR3 DNA is TGTGCCAGCAGTTACTCGTGGCCTAGCGGGGGGCACACAGATACGCAGTATTTT. Its protein is CASSYSWPSGGHTDTQYF.

The CDR3 DNA sequence: TGTGCCAGCAGCTTAGGAGGTAGCGGGGGCGGCGAGCAGTACTTC. Protein product: CASSLGGSGGGEQYF. The chain joins TRBV7-2 to TRBJ2-7; 9 bases fit TRBD2. This CDR3 has 15 amino acids. The germline CDR1 and CDR2 sequences are SGHTA and FQGNSA. Trimming cost V 1 base and J 6 bases; bases outside gene matches: 7.

The chain has TRBV4-1 and TRBJ1-1; D remains ambiguous. Per germline, CDR1 MGHRA and CDR2 YSYEKL. This CDR3 is 15 amino acids long. Trimming removed 3 bases at V and 3 bases at J, with 14 bases between. The CDR3 DNA reads as TGCGCCAGCAGCCACCCGGGATTAACCCACACTGAAGCTTTCTTT. Amino acids: CASSHPGLTHTEAFF.

The gene calls are TRBV12-3 or TRBV12-4 and TRBJ1-1; 7 nucleotides match TRBD1. V dropped 6 bases and J dropped 2; count of bases not matched to a gene: 6. The CDR3 runs to 14 residues. The CDR3 reads CASSPTGRNTEAFF. CDR3 DNA sequence: TGTGCCAGCAGCCCGACAGGGAGAAACACTGAAGCTTTCTTT.

The V gene is TRBV5-1, the J gene TRBJ1-4; D may be TRBD1 (5 bases). Per germline, CDR1 SGHRS and CDR2 YFSETQ. The CDR3 contains 14 residues. The germline V and J ends were trimmed by 4 bases and 4 bases, with 11 bases remaining between them. This CDR3 is CASSPDNSNEKLFF. CDR3 coding DNA: TGCGCCAGCAGCCCGGACAATAGTAATGAAAAACTGTTTTTT.